These T cell receptor beta chains were read from a single sample in a study of regulatory T cells in long-lasting Graves disease. TCRdb reprocessed the multiplex PCR reads with MiXCR, giving one entry per CDR3 protein. The top ten hold over 7.5% of the sample, which has about 540,000 distinct CDR3 sequences, less than 15% seen once. These data were also filed under a second study, of T cells in Graves' hyperthyroidism and ophthalmopathy.

This material consisted of peripheral blood mononuclear cells (PBMCs), taken at new diagnosis, from a patient treated with antithyroid drugs. These receptor sequences come from a man aged 25-45 years with Graves disease. Both conserved end residues are part of each CDR3. A D gene is named only where the DNA matches it firmly. Clone size is stated in some rows and not others, as once, few, many or a class when expanded.

clone_size j_call d_call v_call cdr3_nt cdr3_aa
many TRBJ2-1 . TRBV12-3/TRBV12-4 TGTGCCAGCAGTTTTCGAGGGGAGTTCCACAATGAGCAGTTCTTC CASSFRGEFHNEQFF
. TRBJ1-2 . TRBV20-1 TGCAGTGCTCCGGCAGGCATGGTTGGTGGCTACACCTTC CSAPAGMVGGYTF
few TRBJ2-2 TRBD2 TRBV20-1 TGCAGTGCCGGACTAGCGGGAGGGCCCGGGGAGCTGTTTTTT CSAGLAGGPGELFF
many TRBJ1-4 . TRBV9 TGTGCCAGCAGCGACTTTGGGGGTGTTTCGAATGAAAAACTGTTTTTT CASSDFGGVSNEKLFF
few TRBJ2-3 TRBD2 TRBV9 TGTGCCAGCAGCGTCTCGACTAGCCTTAGCACAGATACGCAGTATTTT CASSVSTSLSTDTQYF
many TRBJ2-5 TRBD2 TRBV5-1 TGCGCCAGCAGCCGGGAGGGCCGGGGCGAGACCCAGTACTTC CASSREGRGETQYF
many TRBJ2-7 TRBD1 TRBV7-2 TGTGCCAGCAGCTTAGCTGGACAGGGTCTCGAGCAGTACTTC CASSLAGQGLEQYF
many TRBJ2-2 . TRBV24-1 TGTGCCACCAGTGATTTTGGGACAGCGGGAGTGTCTGGGGAGCTGTTTTTT CATSDFGTAGVSGELFF
many TRBJ2-6 . TRBV10-3 TGTGCCATCAGTGAGTCTAGGACGCAGGTTGGGGCCAACGTCCTGACTTTC CAISESRTQVGANVLTF
many TRBJ1-1 TRBD1 TRBV11-2 TGTGCCAGCAGCTCAACCCCGGGACAGCCAGCTTTCTTT CASSSTPGQPAFF
many TRBJ1-3 . TRBV13 TGTGCCAGCAGCTTAAAGAGAAACACCATATATTTT CASSLKRNTIYF
few TRBJ2-5 TRBD2 TRBV5-1 TGCGCCAGCAGCTTGGTACTAATGACTAGCGGAGAGACCCAGTACTTC CASSLVLMTSGETQYF
many TRBJ2-1 TRBD2 TRBV7-3 TGTGCCAGCAGCATAGACGGGACTAGTATCTTTAATGAGCAGTTCTTC CASSIDGTSIFNEQFF
. TRBJ1-4 TRBD1 TRBV3-1 TGTGCCAGCAGCGGCCAGAGCCGGGACAGGGATAATGAAAAACTGTTTTTT CASSGQSRDRDNEKLFF
many TRBJ2-7 . TRBV20-1 TGCAGTGCTAGATCGCCCAACGAGCAGTACTTC CSARSPNEQYF
few TRBJ1-2 TRBD1 TRBV9 TGTGCCAGCAGATTCCGGGACAGGGCCAACTATGGCTACACCTTC CASRFRDRANYGYTF
many TRBJ2-7 TRBD2 TRBV12-3/TRBV12-4 TGTGCCAGCAGTCCATCGGGACTAGCGGGAAGTTACGAGCAGTACTTC CASSPSGLAGSYEQYF
. TRBJ2-1 TRBD2 TRBV5-1 TGCGCCAGCAGCTCGCGACTAGCGGGAGGGTTGGGGGAGCAGTTCTTC CASSSRLAGGLGEQFF
few TRBJ1-5 TRBD1 TRBV20-1 TGCAGTGCTGGGAACCGGGACAGGAGGTGGGCCGTGGTCTGTTCAGGCAATCAGCCCCAGCATTTT CSAGNRDRRWAVVCSGNQPQHF
many TRBJ2-4 . TRBV7-9 TGTGCCAGCAGCTTAGATCGAAGGGACACCCAGTACTTC CASSLDRRDTQYF
few TRBJ1-6 . TRBV3-1 TGTGCCAGCAGCCTAGCTGGAGGCTCACCCCTCCACTTT CASSLAGGSPLHF
many TRBJ1-5 . TRBV5-6 TGTGCCAGCAGCTTGGGAGGGGAAGGCAATCAGCCCCAGCATTTT CASSLGGEGNQPQHF
many TRBJ2-7 . TRBV29-1 TGCAGCGTTACGGGAGGCAGGGGGCTACAACAGTACTTC CSVTGGRGLQQYF
many TRBJ1-1 . TRBV9 TGTGCCAGCAGCGTAGCCACCTGGGGAGTAGGCACTGAAGCTTTCTTT CASSVATWGVGTEAFF
many TRBJ1-1 . TRBV28 TGTGCCAGCAGTTTGGAGAGGGGGTCGGCTTTCTTT CASSLERGSAFF
few TRBJ1-4 TRBD1 TRBV20-1 TGCAGTGCTTTTATCCGGGACAGAGCAGGTGAAAAACTGTTTTTT CSAFIRDRAGEKLFF
. TRBJ1-1 . TRBV12-3/TRBV12-4 TGTGCCAGCAGTTTATTGGGGGAGAGGGCTGAAGCTTTCTTT CASSLLGERAEAFF
many TRBJ1-1 . TRBV13 TGTGCCAGCAGCTCCGATCGCAGGGCAGGTGAAGCTTTCTTT CASSSDRRAGEAFF
many TRBJ1-2 . TRBV27 TGTGCCAGCAGTATGACAGCGGTGAGATCTGGCTACACCTTC CASSMTAVRSGYTF
many TRBJ2-3 . TRBV29-1 TGCAGCGTTGATTTGCGGGGCACAGATACGCAGTATTTT CSVDLRGTDTQYF
few TRBJ1-1 . TRBV12-3/TRBV12-4 TGTGCCAGTACATTTGGAGGGGGTGAACTGGAAGCTTTCTTT CASTFGGGELEAFF
. TRBJ2-1 TRBD1 TRBV29-1 TGCAGCAGTCGGAGGGGGACAGGGCCTAATGAGCAGTTCTTC CSSRRGTGPNEQFF
many TRBJ1-1 . TRBV4-2 TGTGCCAGCAGCCAAACCCCGGGTGTTTCTGAAGCTTTCTTT CASSQTPGVSEAFF
. TRBJ1-3 . TRBV7-7 TGTGCTAGCAGCTCCCGATCGACTGGAAACACCATATATTTT CASSSRSTGNTIYF
few TRBJ2-5 TRBD2 TRBV19 TGTGCCAGCCGGGGGCGGGAGGGTCTGGAGACCCAGTACTTC CASRGREGLETQYF
. TRBJ2-5 TRBD1 TRBV3-1 TGTGCCAGCAGCCTAATTACCCTAAGACAGGGGGCTATGAAGACCCAGTACTTC CASSLITLRQGAMKTQYF
. TRBJ2-2 TRBD1 TRBV19 TGTGCCAGTAGTATTGACCCTCCGGGACAGCGGACCGGGGAGCTGTTTTTT CASSIDPPGQRTGELFF
many TRBJ1-1 . TRBV28 TGTGCCAGCATTCGCGCGGGGGCCACCCGGGCTGAAGCTTTCTTT CASIRAGATRAEAFF
many TRBJ2-1 TRBD2 TRBV20-1 TGCAGTCCAGGACTAGCGCCATATGAGCAGTTCTTC CSPGLAPYEQFF
many TRBJ1-2 TRBD1 TRBV9 TGTGCCAGCAGCGTAGACGTGTCGGACAGGGATGGCTACACCTTC CASSVDVSDRDGYTF
few TRBJ1-2 . TRBV10-3 TGTGCCATCGGTGCTCGGGGCTACACCTTC CAIGARGYTF
many TRBJ1-6 TRBD1 TRBV27 TGTGCCAGCCCCCGCCTCGGACAGGGGGTGTATTCACCCCTCCACTTT CASPRLGQGVYSPLHF
. TRBJ2-1 . TRBV20-1 TGCAGTGCTAACAGGAGATATGAGCAGTTCTTC CSANRRYEQFF